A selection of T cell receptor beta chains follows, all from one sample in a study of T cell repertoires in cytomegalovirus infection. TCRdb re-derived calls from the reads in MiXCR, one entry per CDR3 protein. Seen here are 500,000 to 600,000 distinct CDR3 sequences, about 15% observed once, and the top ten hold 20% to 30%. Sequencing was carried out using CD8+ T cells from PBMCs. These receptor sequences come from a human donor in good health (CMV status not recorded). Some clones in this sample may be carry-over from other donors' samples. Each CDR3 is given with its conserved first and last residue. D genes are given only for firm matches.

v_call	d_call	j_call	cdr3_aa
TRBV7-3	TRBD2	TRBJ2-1	CASSPSGGRADEQFF
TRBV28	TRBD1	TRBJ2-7	CASSLGGTGHEQYF
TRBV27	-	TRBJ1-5	CASSLNSGYQPQHF
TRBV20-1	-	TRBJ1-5	CSARDPGEHSNQPQHF
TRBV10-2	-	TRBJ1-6	CASSEVAANSPLHF
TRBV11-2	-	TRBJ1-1	CASSRRDSHEAFF
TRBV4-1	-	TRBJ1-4	CVSSPVGEDEKLFF
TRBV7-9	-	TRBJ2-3	CASSYRGARGDTQYF
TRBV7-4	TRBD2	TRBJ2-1	CASSRPGLGGNEQFF
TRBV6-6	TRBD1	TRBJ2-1	CASRGAGPGSTGVLVEQFF
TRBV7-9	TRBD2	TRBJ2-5	CASSSGTSGIVQETQYF
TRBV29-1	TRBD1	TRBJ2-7	CSVRTQTGLEQYF
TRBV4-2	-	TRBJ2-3	CASSGSSADTQYF
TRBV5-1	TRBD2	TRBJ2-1	CASSSGLADPDFNEQFF
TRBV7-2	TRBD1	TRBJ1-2	CASSHGQGRRPGYTF
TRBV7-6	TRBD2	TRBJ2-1	CASSTGGLGEQFF
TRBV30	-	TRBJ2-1	CAWSLAKNEQFF
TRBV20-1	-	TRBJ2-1	CSARSRPSSYNEQFF
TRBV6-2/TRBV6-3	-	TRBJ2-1	CASSYGRHEQFF
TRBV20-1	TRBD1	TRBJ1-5	CSARDYGPGQGDYSNQPQHF
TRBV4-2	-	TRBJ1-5	CASSLVGGDVNQPQHF
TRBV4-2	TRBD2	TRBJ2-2	CASSQGQSRRERTGELFF
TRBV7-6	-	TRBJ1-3	CASSRGGGLSGNTIYF
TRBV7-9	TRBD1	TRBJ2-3	CASSFRDRFTDTQYF
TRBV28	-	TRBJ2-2	CASSSNFWLGTGELFF
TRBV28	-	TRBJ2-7	CASSEDDSSYEQYF
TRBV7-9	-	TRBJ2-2	CASSLVSTTGELFF
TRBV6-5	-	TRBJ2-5	CASSYGAGAFETQYF
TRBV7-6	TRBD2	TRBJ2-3	CASSTSSGGVTDTQYF
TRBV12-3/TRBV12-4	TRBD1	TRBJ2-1	CASRHGTGPHYSYNEQFF
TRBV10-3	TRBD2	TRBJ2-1	CAISEGLADPYNEQFF
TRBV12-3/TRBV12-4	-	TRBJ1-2	CASSLASYTYGYTF
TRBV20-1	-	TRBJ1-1	CSASRVTVEHSNTEAFF
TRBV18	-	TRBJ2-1	CASSPSHDNEQFF
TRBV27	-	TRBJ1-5	CASSPTHGNQPQHF
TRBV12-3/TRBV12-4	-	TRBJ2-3	CALKGRSTDTQYF
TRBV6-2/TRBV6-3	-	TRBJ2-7	CASSPPGGAYEQYF
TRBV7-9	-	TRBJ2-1	CASSQMPDNEQFF
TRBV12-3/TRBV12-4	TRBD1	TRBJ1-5	CASSLGWDRESQPQHF
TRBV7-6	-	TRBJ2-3	CASSLSFGTDTQYF
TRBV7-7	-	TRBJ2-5	CASSPRRTETQYF
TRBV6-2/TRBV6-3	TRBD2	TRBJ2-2	CTCGTSGSTNTGELFF
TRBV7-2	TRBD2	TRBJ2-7	CASSLALLAEGEYEQYF
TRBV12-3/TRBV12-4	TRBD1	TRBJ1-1	CASSSVGPGGTEAFF
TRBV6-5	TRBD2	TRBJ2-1	CASSYVAGARSYNEQFF
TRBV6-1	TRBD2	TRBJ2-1	CAGWGGGRANEQFF
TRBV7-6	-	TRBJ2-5	CASSSRKETQYF